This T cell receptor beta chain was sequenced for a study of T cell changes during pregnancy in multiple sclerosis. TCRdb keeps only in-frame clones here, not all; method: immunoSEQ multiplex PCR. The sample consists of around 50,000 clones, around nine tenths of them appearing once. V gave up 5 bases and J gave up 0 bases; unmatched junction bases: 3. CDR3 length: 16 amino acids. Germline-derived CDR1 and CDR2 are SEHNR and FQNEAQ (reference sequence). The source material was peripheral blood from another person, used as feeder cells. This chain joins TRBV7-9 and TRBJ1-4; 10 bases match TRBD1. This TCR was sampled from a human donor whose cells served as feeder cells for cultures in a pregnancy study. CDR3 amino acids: CASSPGTGATNEKLFF. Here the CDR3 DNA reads TGTGCCAGCAGCCCGGGGACAGGGGCAACTAATGAAAAACTGTTTTTT.